This TCR beta chain appears in the sequencing data of a study of identical twins. Trimming cost V 4 bases and J 4 bases; bases outside gene matches: 9. CDR1 is SGHNT and CDR2 is YYREEE in the germline V gene (reference sequence). The CDR3 is made up of 16 amino acids. TCRdb ran MiXCR on the 5' RACE reads and lists one entry per CDR3 protein. Of 450,000 or so distinct CDR3 sequences listed, approximately 15% are singletons. This clonotype turned up a few times. These data were also filed under a second study, of yellow fever vaccine responses in identical twins.

The sequenced sample consisted of CD4+ T cells sorted from blood. The chain employs TRBV5-4 and TRBJ2-3; 10 bases align to TRBD1. The receptor was isolated from a woman younger than 30 in good health. In DNA, the CDR3 is TGTGCCAGCAGCCCCAAGGGACAGGGGTGGGCAGATACGCAGTATTTT. The encoded protein is CASSPKGQGWADTQYF.